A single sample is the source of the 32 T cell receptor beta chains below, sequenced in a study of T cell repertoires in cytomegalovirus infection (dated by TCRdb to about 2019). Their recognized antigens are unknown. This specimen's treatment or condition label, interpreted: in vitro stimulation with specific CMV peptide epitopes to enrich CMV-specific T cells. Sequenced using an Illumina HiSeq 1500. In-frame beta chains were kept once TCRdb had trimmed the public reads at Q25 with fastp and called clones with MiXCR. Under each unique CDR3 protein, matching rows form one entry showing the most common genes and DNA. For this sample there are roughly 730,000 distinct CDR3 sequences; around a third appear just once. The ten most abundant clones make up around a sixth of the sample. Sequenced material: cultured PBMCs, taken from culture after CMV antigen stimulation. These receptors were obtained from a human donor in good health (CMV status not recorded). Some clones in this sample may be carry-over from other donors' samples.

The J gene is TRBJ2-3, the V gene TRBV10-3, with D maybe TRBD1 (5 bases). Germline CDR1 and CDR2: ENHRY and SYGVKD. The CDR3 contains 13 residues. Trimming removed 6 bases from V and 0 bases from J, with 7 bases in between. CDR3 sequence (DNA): TGTGCCATCAGCAGGGCAAGCACAGATACGCAGTATTTT. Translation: CAISRASTDTQYF.

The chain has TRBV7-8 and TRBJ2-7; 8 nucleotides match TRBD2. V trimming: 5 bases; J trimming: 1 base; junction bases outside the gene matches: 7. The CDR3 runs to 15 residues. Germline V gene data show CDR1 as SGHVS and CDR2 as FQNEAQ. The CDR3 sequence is CASSESGGRSYEQYF. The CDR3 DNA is TGTGCCAGCAGCGAGTCTGGCGGGAGGTCCTACGAGCAGTACTTC.

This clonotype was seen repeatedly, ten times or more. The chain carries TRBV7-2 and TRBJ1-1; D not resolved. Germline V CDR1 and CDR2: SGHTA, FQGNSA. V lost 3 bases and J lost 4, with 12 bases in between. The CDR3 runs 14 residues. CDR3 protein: CASSLRYSPTEAFF. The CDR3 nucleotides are TGTGCCAGCAGCTTGAGATATTCCCCCACTGAAGCTTTCTTT.

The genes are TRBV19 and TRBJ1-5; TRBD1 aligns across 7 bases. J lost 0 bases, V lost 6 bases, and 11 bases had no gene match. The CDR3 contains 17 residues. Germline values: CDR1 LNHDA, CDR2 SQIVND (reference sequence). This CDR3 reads CASSYRGSGYSNQPQHF. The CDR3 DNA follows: TGTGCCAGTAGCTACAGGGGATCGGGCTATAGCAATCAGCCCCAGCATTTT.

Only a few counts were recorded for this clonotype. In DNA, the CDR3 is TGTGCCAGCAGCCTTACTCCCCAGGGGAGGCGTCGCACAGATACGCAGTATTTT. As protein: CASSLTPQGRRRTDTQYF. This chain links TRBV7-9 with TRBJ2-3; the D call may be TRBD1 or TRBD2 (6 bases each). V was pared by 5 bases and J by 1 base, with 22 bases between. Germline V CDR1 and CDR2: SEHNR, FQNEAQ (reference sequence). The CDR3 runs 18 residues. Filled out from reference TRBV7-9 and TRBJ2-3, the complete variable domain reads DTGVSQNPRHKITKRGQNVTFRCDPISEHNRLYWYRQTLGQGPEFLTYFQNEAQLEKSRLLSDRFSAERPKGSFSTLEIQRTEQGDSAMYLCASSLTPQGRRRTDTQYFGPGTRLTVL.

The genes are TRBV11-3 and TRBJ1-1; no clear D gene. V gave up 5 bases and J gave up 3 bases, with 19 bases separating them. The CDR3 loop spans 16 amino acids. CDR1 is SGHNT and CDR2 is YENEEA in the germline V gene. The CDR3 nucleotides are TGTGCCAGCAGCCCAACGGAAGGGAACTTTGACACTGAAGCTTTCTTT. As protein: CASSPTEGNFDTEAFF.

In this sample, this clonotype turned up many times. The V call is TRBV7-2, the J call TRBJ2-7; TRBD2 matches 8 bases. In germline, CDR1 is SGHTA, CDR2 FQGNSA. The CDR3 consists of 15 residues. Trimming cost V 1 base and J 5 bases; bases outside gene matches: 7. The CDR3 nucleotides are TGTGCCAGCAGCTTAGGGGGGGGACTAGGAAACGAGCAGTACTTC. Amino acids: CASSLGGGLGNEQYF.

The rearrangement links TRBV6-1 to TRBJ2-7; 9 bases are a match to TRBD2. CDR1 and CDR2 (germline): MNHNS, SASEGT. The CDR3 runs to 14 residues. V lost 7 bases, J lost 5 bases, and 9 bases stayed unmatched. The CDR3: CASTRSGGPNEQYF. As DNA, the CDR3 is TGTGCCAGCACCAGAAGCGGGGGGCCAAACGAGCAGTACTTC.

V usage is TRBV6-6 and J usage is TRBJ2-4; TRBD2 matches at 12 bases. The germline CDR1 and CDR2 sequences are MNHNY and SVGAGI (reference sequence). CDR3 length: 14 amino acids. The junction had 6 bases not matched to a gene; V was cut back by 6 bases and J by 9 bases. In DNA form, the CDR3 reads TGTGCCAGCAGGAGACTAGCGGGAGTATCCATTCAGTACTTC. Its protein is CASRRLAGVSIQYF.

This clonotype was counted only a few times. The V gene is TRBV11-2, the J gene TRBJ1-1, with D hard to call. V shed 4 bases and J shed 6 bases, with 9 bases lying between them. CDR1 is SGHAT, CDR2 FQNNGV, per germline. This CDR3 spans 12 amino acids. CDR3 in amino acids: CASSSGLAEAFF. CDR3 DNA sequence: TGTGCCAGCAGCTCCGGACTAGCTGAAGCTTTCTTT. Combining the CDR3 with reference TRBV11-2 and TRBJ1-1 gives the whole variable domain EAGVAQSPRYKIIEKRQSVAFWCNPISGHATLYWYQQILGQGPKLLIQFQNNGVVDDSQLPKDRFSAERLKGVDSTLKIQPAKLEDSAVYLCASSSGLAEAFFGQGTRLTVV.

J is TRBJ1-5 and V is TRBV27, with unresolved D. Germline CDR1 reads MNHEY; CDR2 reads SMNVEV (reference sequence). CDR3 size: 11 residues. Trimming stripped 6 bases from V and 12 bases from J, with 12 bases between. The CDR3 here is CASSSVQCQHF. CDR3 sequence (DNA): TGTGCCAGCAGCTCAGTTCAATGCCAGCATTTT.

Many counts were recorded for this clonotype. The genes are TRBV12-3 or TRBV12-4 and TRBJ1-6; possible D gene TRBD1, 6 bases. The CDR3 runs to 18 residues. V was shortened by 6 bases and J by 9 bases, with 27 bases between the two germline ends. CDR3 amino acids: CASSQDLKSGTLGSPLHF. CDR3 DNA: TGTGCCAGCAGCCAAGACCTGAAATCGGGGACATTGGGTTCACCCCTCCACTTT.

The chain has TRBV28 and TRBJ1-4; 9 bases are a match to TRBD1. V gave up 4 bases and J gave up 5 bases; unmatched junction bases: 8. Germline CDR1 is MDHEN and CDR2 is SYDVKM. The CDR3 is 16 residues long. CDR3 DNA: TGTGCCAGCAGTTACACAACCGGGACAGGGAATGAAAAACTGTTTTTT. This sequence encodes CASSYTTGTGNEKLFF.

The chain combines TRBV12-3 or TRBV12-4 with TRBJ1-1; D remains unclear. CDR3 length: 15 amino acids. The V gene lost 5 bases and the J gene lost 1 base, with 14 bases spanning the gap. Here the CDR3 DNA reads TGTGCCAGCAGTCCAGTGGGCTCCTGGAACACTGAAGCTTTCTTT. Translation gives CASSPVGSWNTEAFF.

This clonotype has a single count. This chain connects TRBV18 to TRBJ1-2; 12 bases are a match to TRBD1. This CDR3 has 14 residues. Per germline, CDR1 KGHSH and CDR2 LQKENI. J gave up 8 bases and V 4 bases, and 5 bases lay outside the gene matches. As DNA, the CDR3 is TGTGCCAGCTCACGTCAGGGACAGGGGGCCGGCTACACCTTC. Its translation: CASSRQGQGAGYTF. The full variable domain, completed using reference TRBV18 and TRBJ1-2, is NAGVMQNPRHLVRRRGQEARLRCSPMKGHSHVYWYRQLPEEGLKFMVYLQKENIIDESGMPKERFSAEFPKEGPSILRIQQVVRGDSAAYFCASSRQGQGAGYTFGSGTRLTVV.

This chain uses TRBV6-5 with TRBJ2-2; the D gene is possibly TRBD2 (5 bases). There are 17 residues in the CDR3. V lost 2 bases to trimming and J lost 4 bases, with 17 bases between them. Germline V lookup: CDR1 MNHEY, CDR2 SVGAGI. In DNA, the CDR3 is TGTGCCAGCAGTTACCTCCATGGAGGAGGCGGCACCGGGGAGCTGTTTTTT. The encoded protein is CASSYLHGGGGTGELFF.

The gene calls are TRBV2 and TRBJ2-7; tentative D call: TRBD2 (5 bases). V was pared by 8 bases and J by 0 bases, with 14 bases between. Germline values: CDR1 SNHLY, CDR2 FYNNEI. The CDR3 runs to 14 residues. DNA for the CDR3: TGTGCCAGCCGGACTGGCAGTACCTCCTACGAGCAGTACTTC. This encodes CASRTGSTSYEQYF.

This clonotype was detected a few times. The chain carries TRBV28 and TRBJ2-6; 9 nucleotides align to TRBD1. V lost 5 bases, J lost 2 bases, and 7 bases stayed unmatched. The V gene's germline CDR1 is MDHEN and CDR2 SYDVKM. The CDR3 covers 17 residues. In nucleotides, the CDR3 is TGTGCCAGCAGTCCCGGGACAGGGAAAACTGGGGCCAACGTCCTGACTTTC. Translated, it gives CASSPGTGKTGANVLTF.

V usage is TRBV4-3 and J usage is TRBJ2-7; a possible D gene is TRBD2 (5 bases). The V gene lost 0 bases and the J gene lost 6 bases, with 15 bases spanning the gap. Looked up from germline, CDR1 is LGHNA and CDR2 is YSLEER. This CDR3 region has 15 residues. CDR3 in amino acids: CASSQDVAERLEQYF. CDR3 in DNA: TGCGCCAGCAGCCAAGATGTCGCGGAGCGGCTCGAGCAGTACTTC.

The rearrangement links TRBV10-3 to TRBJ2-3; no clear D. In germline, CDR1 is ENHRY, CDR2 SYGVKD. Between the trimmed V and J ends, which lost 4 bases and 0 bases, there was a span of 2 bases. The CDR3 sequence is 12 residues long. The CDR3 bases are TGTGCCATCAGTGGAAGCACAGATACGCAGTATTTT. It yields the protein CAISGSTDTQYF.

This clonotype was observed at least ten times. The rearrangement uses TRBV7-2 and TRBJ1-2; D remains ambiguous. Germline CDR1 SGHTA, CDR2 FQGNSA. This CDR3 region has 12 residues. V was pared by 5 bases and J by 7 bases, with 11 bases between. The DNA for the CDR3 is TGTGCCAGCAGCCTCTCCGGCGGTGGCTACACCTTC. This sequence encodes CASSLSGGGYTF.

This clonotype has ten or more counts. The CDR3 reads CASSLGTARELFF. CDR3 coding DNA: TGTGCCAGCAGCCTAGGGACCGCACGGGAGCTGTTTTTT. The rearrangement links TRBV7-2 to TRBJ2-2; D may be TRBD1 or TRBD2 (5 bases each). CDR3 length: 13 residues. Deletions cut 5 bases from V and 9 bases from J, with 13 bases between. The germline CDR1 and CDR2 sequences are SGHTA and FQGNSA.

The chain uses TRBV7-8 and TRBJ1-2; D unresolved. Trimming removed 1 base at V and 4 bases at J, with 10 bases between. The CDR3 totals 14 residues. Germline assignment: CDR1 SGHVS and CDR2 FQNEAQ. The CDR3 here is CASSLDKDGYGYTF. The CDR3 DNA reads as TGTGCCAGCAGCTTAGACAAAGACGGCTATGGCTACACCTTC.

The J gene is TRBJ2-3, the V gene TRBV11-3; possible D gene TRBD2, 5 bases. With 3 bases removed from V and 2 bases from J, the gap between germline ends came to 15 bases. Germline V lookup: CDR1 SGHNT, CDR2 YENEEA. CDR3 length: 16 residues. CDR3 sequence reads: CASSFLLRGFTDTQYF. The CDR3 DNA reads TGTGCCAGCAGCTTTCTACTCCGCGGGTTCACAGATACGCAGTATTTT. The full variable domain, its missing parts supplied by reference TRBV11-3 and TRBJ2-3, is EAGVVQSPRYKIIEKKQPVAFWCNPISGHNTLYWYLQNLGQGPELLIRYENEEAVDDSQLPKDRFSAERLKGVDSTLKIQPAELGDSAVYLCASSFLLRGFTDTQYFGPGTRLTVL.

CDR3 nucleotides: TGCGCCAGCAGCCAAGATTCGACCTACGAGCAGTACTTC. This gives the protein CASSQDSTYEQYF. The chain employs TRBV4-1 and TRBJ2-7; D gene unclear. V lost 0 bases to trimming and J lost 2 bases, with 5 bases between them. CDR1 MGHRA and CDR2 YSYEKL come from the germline V gene. The CDR3 consists of 13 residues.

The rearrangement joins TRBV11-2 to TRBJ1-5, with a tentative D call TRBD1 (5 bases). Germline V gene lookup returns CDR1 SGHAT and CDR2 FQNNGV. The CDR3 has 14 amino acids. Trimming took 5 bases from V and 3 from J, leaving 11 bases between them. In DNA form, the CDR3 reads TGTGCCAGCAGCGCGACAGTAAACAATCAGCCCCAGCATTTT. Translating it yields CASSATVNNQPQHF.

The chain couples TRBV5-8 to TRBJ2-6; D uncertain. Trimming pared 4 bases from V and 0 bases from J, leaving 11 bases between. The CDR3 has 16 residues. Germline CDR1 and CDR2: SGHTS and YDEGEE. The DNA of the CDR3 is TGTGCCAGCAGCGTCTGGCGGTTCTCTGGGGCCAACGTCCTGACTTTC. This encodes CASSVWRFSGANVLTF.

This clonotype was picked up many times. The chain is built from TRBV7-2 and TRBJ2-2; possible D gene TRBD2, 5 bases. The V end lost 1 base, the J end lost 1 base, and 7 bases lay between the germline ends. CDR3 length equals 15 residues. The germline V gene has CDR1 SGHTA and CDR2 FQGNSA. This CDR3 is CASSLVGVNTGELFF. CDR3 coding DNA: TGTGCCAGCAGCTTAGTCGGGGTGAACACCGGGGAGCTGTTTTTT.

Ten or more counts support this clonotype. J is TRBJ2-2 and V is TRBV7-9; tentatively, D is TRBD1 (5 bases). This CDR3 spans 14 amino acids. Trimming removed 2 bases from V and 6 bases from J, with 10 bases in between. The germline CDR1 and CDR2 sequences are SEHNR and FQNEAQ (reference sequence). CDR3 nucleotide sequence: TGTGCCAGCAGCTTATCAGTGGGGCCCGGGGAGCTGTTTTTT. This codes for CASSLSVGPGELFF.

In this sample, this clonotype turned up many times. The chain's CDR3 is CASSLYADTQYF. In nucleotides, the CDR3 is TGTGCCAGCAGCTTATACGCAGATACGCAGTATTTT. This rearrangement joins TRBV11-2 to TRBJ2-3; D unclear. The CDR3 is 12 residues long. The germline gives CDR1 SGHAT, CDR2 FQNNGV. V shed 2 bases and J shed 4 bases, with 4 bases lying between them.

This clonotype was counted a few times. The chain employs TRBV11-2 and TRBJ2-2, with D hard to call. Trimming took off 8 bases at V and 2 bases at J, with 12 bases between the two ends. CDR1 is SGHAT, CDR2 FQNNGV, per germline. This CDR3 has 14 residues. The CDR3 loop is CASFMWSNTGELFF. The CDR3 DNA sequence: TGTGCCAGCTTCATGTGGTCCAACACCGGGGAGCTGTTTTTT.

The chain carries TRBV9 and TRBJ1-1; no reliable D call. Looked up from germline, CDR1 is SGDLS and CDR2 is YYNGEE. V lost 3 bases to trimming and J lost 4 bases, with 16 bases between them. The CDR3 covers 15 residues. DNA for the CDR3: TGTGCCAGCAGCGCTACCGATACGCTTGGCACTGAAGCTTTCTTT. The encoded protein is CASSATDTLGTEAFF.